This record concerns one T cell receptor beta chain sequence. Its matching antigen is unknown. The CDR3 loop spans 18 amino acids. Germline lookup yields CDR1 SEHNR and CDR2 FQNEAQ (reference sequence). V was cut by 4 bases and J by 3 bases, with 23 bases left in between. Sequencing was performed with immunoSEQ multiplex PCR; in TCRdb, only in-frame clones are kept and a portion is missing. The profile shows tens of thousands of clones, 80% to 85% of them singletons. The record originates from a study of OX40 agonist ivuxolimab in advanced cancers. Broader study findings: Individuals who were partial responders at 0.1-3.0 mg/kg had clonal expansion that ranked among the lowest.

The clonotype comes from an adult with an advanced solid tumor such as melanoma, head and neck, liver or kidney cancer. The chain employs TRBV7-9 and TRBJ2-3; D gene uncertain. Sequences were derived from CD4+ or CD8+ T cells sorted from blood, sampled in a trial of the OX40 agonist ivuxolimab. The CDR3 DNA follows: TGTGCCAGCAGCTCCGAGGTGTTGCGGCCCGAAGGTACAGATACGCAGTATTTT. This gives the protein CASSSEVLRPEGTDTQYF.